Sequencing of this T cell receptor beta chain was carried out in a study of T cell responses to AZD1222 COVID-19 vaccine (dated by TCRdb to the early 2020s). In the study overall: AZD1222 recipients whose second dose came at about 4 weeks and those whose second dose came at about 12 weeks were combined into one group, since spike-specific TCR depth and breadth did not differ between the two schedules. Trial participants were enrolled into age subgroups of 18-55, 56-69 and 70-plus years, which contained approximately 150, 30 and 60 TCR-sequenced participants, respectively. A total of about 240 trial participants underwent TCR sequencing, of whom some 210 received two doses of AZD1222 and 26 received two doses of the MenACWY control vaccine. Here is what the overall study found, with its caveats: Because no samples from the day 14 peak response were available, repertoires could be characterized only after the peak T cell response. In the small 56-69-year group, the increase in depth fell short of significance, most likely because of low power. Epitopes outside the regions mutated in the B.1.351 and B.1.1.7 variants were reportedly recognized by nearly half of the unique spike-specific TCRs. CD4 TCRs associated with the vaccine covered the entire spike protein, and the dominant responses were in regions 160-218 and 743-854. Spike-specific TCR breadth and depth rose significantly after two AZD1222 doses compared with day 0 and with MenACWY recipients. Conclusions about previously exposed vaccinees are limited, since just 5 or 6 AZD1222 recipients were seropositive for SARS-CoV-2 at baseline. Participants were mostly white British and included more females than males, and it was suggested by the authors that clonal diversity may have been underestimated.

The CDR3 regions of human TCRbeta chains were analyzed by immunosequencing. As for the original processing: Repertoire TCRs were checked for matches against a reference library of SARS-CoV-2-specific TCRs that had been generated using the MIRA antigen-specificity platform. Breadth meant the fraction of unique TCRs that were SARS-CoV-2-associated, whereas depth meant the fraction of total T cells that were SARS-CoV-2-associated. Each spike-specific TCR was assigned to its reactive spike region and to a CD4 or CD8 class using the MIRA data. Log10-transformed breadth and depth values were compared by one-way ANOVA with Sidak's multiple comparisons tests. TCRdb limited this immuneACCESS table to in-frame rearrangements with V and J called. A share of clones is missing; checked studies link under half to unresolved V genes, and the rest is unexplained. V and J calls and clone size come straight from that table; D and trimming were deduced from the DNA. This sample holds approximately 110,000 clones; 80% to 90% were observed only once. About 1.2% of the sample belongs to the ten largest clones.

The intended sense of this specimen's time point label: baseline before first vaccination. Vaccinee samples were obtained from the UK trials COV001 and COV002, which included a single-blind randomized controlled phase 2/3 trial of AZD1222 (ChAdOx1 nCoV-19) in healthy adults. Trial participant PBMC samples were collected at day 0 and day 28 after the second dose for TCRbeta chain sequencing. Ends trimmed: V by 3 bases, J by 4 bases; bases unmatched to a gene: 5. Via the germline V gene, CDR1 is SGHNT and CDR2 YENEEA. The CDR3 covers 15 residues, taking in both the cysteine and the phenylalanine. Of the read, only the CDR3 DNA is kept; its 45 bases are in frame from base 1. Comment on this clone: It has no known antigen specificity. Base quality data are lacking; no much larger clone is found one base away.

In this chain, TRBV11-3 is recombined with TRBJ2-1; the central 8 bases match TRBD2. This specimen was peripheral blood, taken on day 0 of AZD1222 vaccination. The origin of this receptor is an adult in good health. The encoded CDR3 is CASSLSPSGYNEQFF. The DNA reads as follows: TGTGCCAGCAGCTTGTCCCCTAGCGGGTACAATGAGCAGTTCTTC.